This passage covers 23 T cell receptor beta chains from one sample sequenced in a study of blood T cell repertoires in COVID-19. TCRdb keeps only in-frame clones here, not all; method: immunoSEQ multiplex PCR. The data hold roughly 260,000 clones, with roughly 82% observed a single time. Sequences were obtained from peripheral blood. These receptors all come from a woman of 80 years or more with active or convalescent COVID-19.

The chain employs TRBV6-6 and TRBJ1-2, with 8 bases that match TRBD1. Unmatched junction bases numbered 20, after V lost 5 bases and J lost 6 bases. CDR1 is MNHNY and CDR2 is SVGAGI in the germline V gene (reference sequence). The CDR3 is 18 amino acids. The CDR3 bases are TGTGCCAGCAGTCCCAGAGCCCGCGGGGCAGACAGGGGAAATGGCTACACCTTC. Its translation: CASSPRARGADRGNGYTF.

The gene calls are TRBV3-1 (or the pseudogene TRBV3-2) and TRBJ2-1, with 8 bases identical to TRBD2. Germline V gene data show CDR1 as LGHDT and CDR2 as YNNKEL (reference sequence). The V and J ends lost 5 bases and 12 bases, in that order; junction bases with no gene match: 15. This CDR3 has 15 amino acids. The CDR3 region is CASSDEREGRGGQFF. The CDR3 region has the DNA TGTGCCAGCAGCGACGAACGGGAGGGCCGAGGAGGGCAGTTCTTC.

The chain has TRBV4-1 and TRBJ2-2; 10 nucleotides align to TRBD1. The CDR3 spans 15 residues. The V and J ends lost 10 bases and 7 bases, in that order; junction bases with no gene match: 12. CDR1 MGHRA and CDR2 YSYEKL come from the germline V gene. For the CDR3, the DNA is TGCGCCACGCGACAGGGGGCACTTGGCAGCGGGGAGCTGTTTTTT. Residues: CATRQGALGSGELFF.

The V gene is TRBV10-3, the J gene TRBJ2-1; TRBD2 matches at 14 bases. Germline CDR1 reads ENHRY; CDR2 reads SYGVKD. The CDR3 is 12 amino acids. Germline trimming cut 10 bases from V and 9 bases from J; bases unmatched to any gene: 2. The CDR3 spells CATGTSGGEQFF. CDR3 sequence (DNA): TGTGCCACAGGGACTAGCGGGGGTGAGCAGTTCTTC.

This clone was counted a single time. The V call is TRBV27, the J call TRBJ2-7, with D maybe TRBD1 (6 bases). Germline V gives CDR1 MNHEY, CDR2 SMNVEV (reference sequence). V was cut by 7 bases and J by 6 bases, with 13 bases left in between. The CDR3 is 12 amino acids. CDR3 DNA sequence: TGTGCCAGCATCCCCAGGGGAACCGAGCAGTACTTC. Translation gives CASIPRGTEQYF.

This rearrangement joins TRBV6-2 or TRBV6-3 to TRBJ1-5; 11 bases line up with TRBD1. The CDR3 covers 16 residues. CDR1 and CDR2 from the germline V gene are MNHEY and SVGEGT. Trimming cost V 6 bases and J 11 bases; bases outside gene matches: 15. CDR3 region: CASSPTGQGARTSQHF. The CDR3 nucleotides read TGTGCCAGCAGCCCAACCGGACAGGGGGCGAGGACGTCCCAGCATTTT.

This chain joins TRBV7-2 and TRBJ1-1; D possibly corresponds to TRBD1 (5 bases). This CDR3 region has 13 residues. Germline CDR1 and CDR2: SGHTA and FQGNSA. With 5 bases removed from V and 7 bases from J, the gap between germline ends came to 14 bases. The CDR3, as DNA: TGTGCCAGCAGCCTAAGACAGCTAAGTGAAGCTTTCTTT. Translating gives CASSLRQLSEAFF.

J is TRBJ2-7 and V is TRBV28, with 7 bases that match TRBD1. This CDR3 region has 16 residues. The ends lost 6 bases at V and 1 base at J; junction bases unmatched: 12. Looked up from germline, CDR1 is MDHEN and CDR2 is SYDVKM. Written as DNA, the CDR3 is TGTGCCAGCAGATATTCCGTGACAGGGTGGTCCTACGAGCAGTACTTC. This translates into CASRYSVTGWSYEQYF. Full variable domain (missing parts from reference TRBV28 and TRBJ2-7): DVKVTQSSRYLVKRTGEKVFLECVQDMDHENMFWYRQDPGLGLRLIYFSYDVKMKEKGDIPEGYSVSREKKERFSLILESASTNQTSMYLCASRYSVTGWSYEQYFGPGTRLTVT.

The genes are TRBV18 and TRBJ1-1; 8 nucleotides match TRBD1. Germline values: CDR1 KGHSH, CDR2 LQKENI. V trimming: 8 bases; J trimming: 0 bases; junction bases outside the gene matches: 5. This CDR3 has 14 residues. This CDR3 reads CASRQGTMNTEAFF. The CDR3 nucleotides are TGTGCCAGCCGACAGGGGACGATGAACACTGAAGCTTTCTTT.

As DNA, the CDR3 is TGTGCCAGCAGCTTAGGTCGGGAAGGGGAGCTGTTTTTT. This translates into CASSLGREGELFF. The chain joins TRBV11-3 to TRBJ2-2, with D perhaps TRBD2 (5 bases). The CDR3 is 13 residues long. The V gene's germline CDR1 is SGHNT and CDR2 YENEEA. V shed 1 base and J shed 8 bases, with 8 bases lying between them.

The CDR3 DNA reads as TGTGCCAGTAGTATTGGGGACAGTACCTACGAGCAGTACTTC. Its translation: CASSIGDSTYEQYF. This chain connects TRBV19 to TRBJ2-7, with 7 bases lining up with TRBD1. Germline loops: CDR1 LNHDA, CDR2 SQIVND (reference sequence). The CDR3 spans 14 residues. With 3 bases clipped from V and 2 bases from J, the junction kept 4 bases outside the gene matches.

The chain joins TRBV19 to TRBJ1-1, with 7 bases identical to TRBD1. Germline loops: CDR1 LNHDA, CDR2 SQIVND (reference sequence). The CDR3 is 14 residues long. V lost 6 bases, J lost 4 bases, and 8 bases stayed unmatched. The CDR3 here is CASRPLRGPTEAFF. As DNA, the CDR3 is TGTGCCAGTAGACCCCTGAGGGGGCCCACTGAAGCTTTCTTT.

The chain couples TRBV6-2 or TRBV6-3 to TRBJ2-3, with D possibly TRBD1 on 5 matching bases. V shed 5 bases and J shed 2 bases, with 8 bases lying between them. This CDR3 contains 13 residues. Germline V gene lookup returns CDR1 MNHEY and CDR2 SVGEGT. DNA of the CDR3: TGTGCCAGCAGTAAGGACACCACAGATACGCAGTATTTT. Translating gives CASSKDTTDTQYF.

CDR3 protein: CASSIGRRVQTQNEQFF. Here the CDR3 DNA reads TGTGCCAGTAGTATAGGTAGGAGGGTTCAGACACAGAATGAGCAGTTCTTC. This chain joins TRBV19 and TRBJ2-1; weak D call: TRBD2 (6 bases). V was cut by 1 base and J by 7 bases, with 20 bases left in between. Germline CDR1 reads LNHDA; CDR2 reads SQIVND (reference sequence). The CDR3 contains 17 residues.

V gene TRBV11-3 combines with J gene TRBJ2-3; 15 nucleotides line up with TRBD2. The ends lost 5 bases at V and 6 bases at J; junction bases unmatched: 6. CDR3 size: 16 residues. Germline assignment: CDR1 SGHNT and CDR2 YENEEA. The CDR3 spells CASSAGLAGGNDTQYF. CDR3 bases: TGTGCCAGCAGCGCCGGACTAGCGGGGGGGAACGATACGCAGTATTTT.

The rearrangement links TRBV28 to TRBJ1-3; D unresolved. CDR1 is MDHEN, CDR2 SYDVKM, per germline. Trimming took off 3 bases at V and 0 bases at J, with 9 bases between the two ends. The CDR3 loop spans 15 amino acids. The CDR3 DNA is TGTGCCAGCAGTTTGGGAGGGAACTCTGGAAACACCATATATTTT. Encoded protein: CASSLGGNSGNTIYF.

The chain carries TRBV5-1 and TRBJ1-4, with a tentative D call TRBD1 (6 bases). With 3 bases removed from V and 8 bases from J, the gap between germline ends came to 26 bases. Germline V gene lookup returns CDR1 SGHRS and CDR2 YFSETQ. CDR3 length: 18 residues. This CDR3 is CASSSDSRVLGAWEKLFF. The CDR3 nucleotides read TGCGCCAGCAGCTCGGATAGCAGGGTTTTGGGGGCTTGGGAAAAACTGTTTTTT.

Written as DNA, the CDR3 is TGTGCCATCAGTGATGGACAGGGCGCTGGAAACACCATATATTTT. It encodes CAISDGQGAGNTIYF. V usage is TRBV10-3 and J usage is TRBJ1-3; 8 nucleotides match TRBD1. The V gene end was trimmed by 3 bases and the J gene end by 2 bases; junction bases not matched to a gene: 3. This CDR3 region has 15 residues. Germline lookup yields CDR1 ENHRY and CDR2 SYGVKD.

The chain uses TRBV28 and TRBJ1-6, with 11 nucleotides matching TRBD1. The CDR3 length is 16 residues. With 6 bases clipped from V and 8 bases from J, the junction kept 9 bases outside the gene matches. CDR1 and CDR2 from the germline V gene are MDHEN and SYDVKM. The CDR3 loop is CASRGGGQGVYSPLHF. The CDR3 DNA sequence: TGTGCCAGCAGGGGTGGGGGACAGGGGGTATATTCACCCCTCCACTTT.

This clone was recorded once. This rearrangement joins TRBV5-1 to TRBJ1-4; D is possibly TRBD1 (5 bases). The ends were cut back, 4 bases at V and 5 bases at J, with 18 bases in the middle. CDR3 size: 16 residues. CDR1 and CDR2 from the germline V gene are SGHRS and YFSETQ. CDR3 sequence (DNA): TGCGCCAGCAGCGACCGGGGTCGGGGGTTCAATGAAAAACTGTTTTTT. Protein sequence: CASSDRGRGFNEKLFF.

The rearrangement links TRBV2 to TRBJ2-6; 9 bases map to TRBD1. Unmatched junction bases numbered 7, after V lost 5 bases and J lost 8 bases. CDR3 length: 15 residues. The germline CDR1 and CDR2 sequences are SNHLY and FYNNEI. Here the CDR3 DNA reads TGTGCCAGCAGTCGGGACAGGGACGAAACCAACGTCCTGACTTTC. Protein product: CASSRDRDETNVLTF.

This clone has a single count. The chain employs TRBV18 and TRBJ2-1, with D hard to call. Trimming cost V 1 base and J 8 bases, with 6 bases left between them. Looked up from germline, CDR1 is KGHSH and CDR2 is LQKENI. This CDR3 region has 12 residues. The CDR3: CASSPLFDEQFF. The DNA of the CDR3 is TGTGCCAGCTCACCACTGTTCGATGAGCAGTTCTTC.

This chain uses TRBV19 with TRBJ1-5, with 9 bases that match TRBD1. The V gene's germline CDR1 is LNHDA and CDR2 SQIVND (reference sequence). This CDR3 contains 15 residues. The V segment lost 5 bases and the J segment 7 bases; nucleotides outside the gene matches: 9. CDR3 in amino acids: CASSPRDRVEQPQHF. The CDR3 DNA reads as TGTGCCAGTAGTCCCCGGGACAGGGTCGAGCAGCCCCAGCATTTT.